The 9 T cell receptor beta chains below come from one sample, sequenced in a study of cytomegalovirus exposure and HLA in healthy donors. PCR was performed using 60 Vbeta and 13 Jbeta primers. Measured with immunoSEQ multiplex PCR; TCRdb has only the in-frame clones, and not every one. The specimen's table records fewer than 85,000 clones. Source material: PBMCs. Source of these receptors: a man under 40 in good health and CMV-seronegative.

About this clone: The junction differs from germline at one of its ends, possibly a read error. This rearrangement joins TRBV4-1 to TRBJ1-1, with D possibly TRBD1 on 6 matching bases. The CDR3 consists of 16 residues. Germline values: CDR1 MGHRA, CDR2 YSYEKL. CDR3 nucleotide sequence: TGCGCCAGCACCCAAGCCCCCAGGGGCTTAAACACTGAAGCTTTCTTT. It translates to CASTQAPRGLNTEAFF.

The chain joins TRBV5-1 to TRBJ2-7; 9 positions match TRBD1. V shed 5 bases, J shed 7 bases, and the junction held 7 bases outside the gene matches. In germline, CDR1 is SGHRS, CDR2 YFSETQ. CDR3 length equals 13 residues. The CDR3 DNA is TGCGCCAGCAGACAGGGGGCTGGCGAGGAGCAGTACTTC. This gives the protein CASRQGAGEEQYF.

The chain joins TRBV18 to TRBJ2-2; D might be TRBD2 (6 bases). The V gene lost 3 bases and the J gene lost 1 base, with 9 bases spanning the gap. This CDR3 has 15 residues. Germline lookup yields CDR1 KGHSH and CDR2 LQKENI. The CDR3: CASSPSGGNTGELFF. The DNA for the CDR3 is TGTGCCAGCTCACCCTCCGGGGGGAACACCGGGGAGCTGTTTTTT.

V and J are TRBV2 and TRBJ2-5; 12 bases are shared with TRBD2. The CDR3 spans 16 residues. Germline-derived CDR1 and CDR2 are SNHLY and FYNNEI. The V and J ends lost 0 bases and 3 bases, in that order; junction bases with no gene match: 2. CDR3 sequence (DNA): TGTGCCAGCAGTGAAGCCCTAGCGGGGGGGAAAGAGACCCAGTACTTC. It translates to CASSEALAGGKETQYF.

This chain connects TRBV25-1 to TRBJ1-4; 7 nucleotides align to TRBD1. The J segment lost 3 bases and the V segment lost 2 bases, leaving 3 bases of the junction unmatched. The CDR3 length is 15 residues. Germline values: CDR1 MGHDK, CDR2 SYGVNS. CDR3 protein: CASSEQGGSNEKLFF. The CDR3 DNA sequence: TGTGCCAGCAGTGAACAGGGGGGATCTAATGAAAAACTGTTTTTT.

The gene calls are TRBV2 and TRBJ1-2, with 9 bases lining up with TRBD1. CDR1 is SNHLY and CDR2 is FYNNEI in the germline V gene. The CDR3 is 15 amino acids. V was pared by 7 bases and J by 8 bases, with 14 bases of the junction left unmatched. Here the CDR3 reads CASTTRDRVLDGYTF. CDR3 nucleotide sequence: TGTGCCAGCACTACCCGGGACAGGGTCTTAGACGGCTACACCTTC.

The rearrangement joins TRBV11-2 to TRBJ1-1; possibly TRBD1 for D (5 bases). Germline-derived CDR1 and CDR2 are SGHAT and FQNNGV. Trimming pared 2 bases from V and 0 bases from J, leaving 13 bases between. The CDR3 has 16 residues. DNA for the CDR3: TGTGCCAGCAGCTTACCACCGGGGGGAATGAACACTGAAGCTTTCTTT. Its translation: CASSLPPGGMNTEAFF.

V and J are TRBV11-2 and TRBJ1-5; TRBD1 matches 7 bases. With 5 bases clipped from V and 3 bases from J, the junction kept 7 bases outside the gene matches. Germline loops: CDR1 SGHAT, CDR2 FQNNGV. The CDR3 covers 15 residues. DNA for the CDR3: TGTGCCAGCAGCCCTAACAGGGGTATCAATCAGCCCCAGCATTTT. Its translation is CASSPNRGINQPQHF.

The gene calls are TRBV29-1 and TRBJ2-5, with a tentative D call TRBD1 (6 bases). Germline V gene lookup returns CDR1 SQVTM and CDR2 ANQGSEA. Deletions cut 7 bases from V and 4 bases from J, with 10 bases between. The CDR3 contains 11 residues. This CDR3 is CSGGGRETQYF. In DNA, the CDR3 is TGCAGCGGAGGGGGTAGAGAGACCCAGTACTTC.